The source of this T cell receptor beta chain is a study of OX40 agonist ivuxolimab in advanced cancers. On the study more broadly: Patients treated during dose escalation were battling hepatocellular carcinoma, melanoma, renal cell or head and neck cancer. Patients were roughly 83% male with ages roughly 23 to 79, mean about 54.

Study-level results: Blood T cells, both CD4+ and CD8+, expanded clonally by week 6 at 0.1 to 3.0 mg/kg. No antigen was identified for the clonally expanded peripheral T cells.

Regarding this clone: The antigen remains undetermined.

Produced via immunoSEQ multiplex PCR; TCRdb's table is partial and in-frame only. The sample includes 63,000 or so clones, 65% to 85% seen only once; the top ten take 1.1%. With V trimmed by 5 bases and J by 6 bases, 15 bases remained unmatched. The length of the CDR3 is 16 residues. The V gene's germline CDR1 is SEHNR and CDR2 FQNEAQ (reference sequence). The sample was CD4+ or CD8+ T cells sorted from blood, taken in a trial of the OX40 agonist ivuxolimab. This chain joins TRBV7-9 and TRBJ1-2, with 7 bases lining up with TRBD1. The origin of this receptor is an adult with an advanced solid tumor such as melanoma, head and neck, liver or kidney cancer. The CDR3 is CASSRTGTEEGNGYTF. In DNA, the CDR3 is TGTGCCAGCAGCAGAACCGGGACAGAGGAGGGGAATGGCTACACCTTC.